Shown below are 30 T cell receptor beta chains from a single sample sequenced in a study of T and B cells in COVID-19 patients. Each TRB amplification used 250-500 ng of genomic DNA from blood. Multiplex PCR with BIOMED2 TRB-A/B primer pools amplified TRB rearrangements. TCRdb reprocessed the multiplex PCR reads via MiXCR and lists one record per CDR3 protein. The sample lists 15,000 to 20,000 distinct CDR3 sequences, 35% to 40% seen once, with approximately 15% in the top ten. The sequencing input was blood. The receptors shown here come from a human donor with active COVID-19.

In its sample, this clonotype was seen a few times. The gene calls are TRBV20-1 and TRBJ2-3; D is undetermined. The ends were cut back, 1 base at V and 0 bases at J, with 8 bases in the middle. The CDR3 is 14 amino acids. The V gene's germline CDR1 is DFQATT and CDR2 SNEGSKA (reference sequence). CDR3 residues: CSARAPLSTDTQYF. The CDR3, as DNA: TGCAGTGCTAGAGCCCCCCTTAGCACAGATACGCAGTATTTT.

This clonotype is labeled medium-sized. V usage is TRBV12-3 or TRBV12-4 and J usage is TRBJ2-1, with 9 bases fitting TRBD2. The CDR3 is made up of 16 amino acids. V lost 6 bases, J lost 4 bases, and 10 bases stayed unmatched. CDR3 sequence reads: CASRERGGAGYNEQFF. CDR3 bases: TGTGCCAGCAGGGAACGCGGGGGGGCGGGTTACAATGAGCAGTTCTTC.

The rearrangement links TRBV19 to TRBJ1-5; TRBD1 agrees at 12 bases. CDR1 is LNHDA, CDR2 SQIVND, per germline (reference sequence). The CDR3 spans 16 residues. The junction had 9 bases not matched to a gene; V was cut back by 6 bases and J by 6 bases. CDR3 DNA: TGTGCCAGTAGGGGTCCGGGACAGGGGGCATCTCAGCCCCAGCATTTT. This sequence encodes CASRGPGQGASQPQHF.

This clonotype was detected a few times. CDR3 sequence (DNA): TGTGCCAGCAGTCTCTACGAAGGGACTACTGTCAATCAGCCCCAGCATTTT. Encoded protein: CASSLYEGTTVNQPQHF. The chain has TRBV6-4 and TRBJ1-5; possible D gene TRBD1, 5 bases. Per the germline V gene, CDR1 is MRHNA and CDR2 is SNTAGT. The CDR3 runs to 17 residues. V lost 5 bases to trimming and J lost 3 bases, with 20 bases between them.

This chain links TRBV20-1 with TRBJ2-1; 7 bases agree with TRBD2. This CDR3 is 16 amino acids long. J lost 0 bases, V lost 0 bases, and 5 bases had no gene match. The germline gives CDR1 DFQATT, CDR2 SNEGSKA (reference sequence). As DNA, the CDR3 is TGCAGTGCTAGAGATTTCGGGGGGAGCTCCTACAATGAGCAGTTCTTC. This translates into CSARDFGGSSYNEQFF.

The CDR3 reads CASSQTIRKTQYF. The CDR3 nucleotides are TGCGCCAGCAGCCAAACTATTCGAAAGACCCAGTACTTC. The V call is TRBV4-3, the J call TRBJ2-5; no definite D call. This CDR3 spans 13 amino acids. The germline V and J ends were trimmed by 2 bases and 6 bases, with 10 bases remaining between them. Germline CDR1 reads LGHNA; CDR2 reads YSLEER.

The chain carries TRBV2 and TRBJ2-7, with 7 bases lining up with TRBD2. The CDR3 has 13 amino acids. Germline V lookup: CDR1 SNHLY, CDR2 FYNNEI. The junction had 4 bases not matched to a gene; V was cut back by 7 bases and J by 1 base. In DNA form, the CDR3 reads TGTGCCAGCACGGGGGGATTTTCCTACGAGCAGTACTTC. This encodes CASTGGFSYEQYF.

The chain couples TRBV20-1 to TRBJ2-7, with TRBD1 matching 7 bases. CDR3 length: 13 residues. Germline-derived CDR1 and CDR2 are DFQATT and SNEGSKA (reference sequence). J gave up 3 bases and V 6 bases, and 8 bases lay outside the gene matches. The CDR3, as DNA: TGCAGTGCACAGGGGCAGGGAGACTACGAGCAGTACGTC. This sequence encodes CSAQGQGDYEQYV.

This clonotype was detected only a few times. The V call is TRBV10-3, the J call TRBJ2-5; TRBD2 aligns across 15 bases. Germline CDR1 and CDR2: ENHRY and SYGVKD. The V gene end was trimmed by 10 bases and the J gene end by 4 bases; junction bases not matched to a gene: 10. The CDR3 has 16 residues. CDR3 residues: CATRTSGGAFTETQYF. The CDR3 DNA sequence: TGTGCCACGCGGACTAGCGGGGGGGCATTTACAGAGACCCAGTACTTC.

The rearrangement uses TRBV5-3 and TRBJ1-6, with D uncertain. TRBV5-3 is an open reading frame, and its role is uncertain. The CDR3 length is 18 residues. V shed 2 bases and J shed 0 bases, with 15 bases lying between them. The CDR3 here is CARSFLLLWSSYNSPLHF. The CDR3 DNA follows: TGTGCCAGAAGCTTTCTCTTGCTCTGGAGCTCCTATAATTCACCCCTCCACTTT.

Notes on this clonotype: At one boundary the junction diverges from the germline segment, which might be a read error. The genes are TRBV5-5 and TRBJ2-1; 8 positions agree with TRBD2. The CDR3 covers 14 residues. Germline V lookup: CDR1 SGHKS, CDR2 YYEKEE (reference sequence). Here the CDR3 DNA reads TGCGCCAGCAGCACCGGGACTAGTTCGGATGAGCAGTTCTTC. Translating gives CASSTGTSSDEQFF.

In its sample, this clonotype ranks as medium-sized. The rearrangement uses TRBV29-1 and TRBJ1-4; 7 bases are shared with TRBD1. CDR3 length: 14 residues. Germline CDR1 SQVTM, CDR2 ANQGSEA. The junction had 5 bases not matched to a gene; V was cut back by 1 base and J by 6 bases. CDR3 bases: TGCAGCGTTGAAGGGAGGGGGCGGGATGAAAAACTGTTTTTT. Its protein product is CSVEGRGRDEKLFF.

This clonotype showed up just a few times. The genes are TRBV12-3 or TRBV12-4 and TRBJ2-2; D not certain. The CDR3 loop spans 15 amino acids. The germline V and J ends were trimmed by 0 bases and 1 base, with 6 bases remaining between them. The CDR3 nucleotides read TGTGCCAGCAGTTTAGCTGGGTTGAACACCGGGGAGCTGTTTTTT. As protein: CASSLAGLNTGELFF.

This clonotype rates as medium-sized (0.01 to 0.1%). V gene TRBV19 combines with J gene TRBJ2-6; D possibly matches TRBD1 or TRBD2 (5 bases each). Germline V gives CDR1 LNHDA, CDR2 SQIVND (reference sequence). The CDR3 covers 17 residues. V lost 5 bases, J lost 0 bases, and 14 bases lay in between. The CDR3 reads CASSAGAYYSGANVLTF. The CDR3 DNA follows: TGTGCCAGTAGTGCCGGGGCTTATTACTCTGGGGCCAACGTCCTGACTTTC.

By share, this clonotype ranks as medium-sized. The chain combines TRBV29-1 with TRBJ1-2; D call uncertain. Per the germline V gene, CDR1 is SQVTM and CDR2 is ANQGSEA. The ends were cut back, 5 bases at V and 0 bases at J, with 13 bases in the middle. The CDR3 has 14 amino acids. CDR3 amino acids: CSVTNSESNYGYTF. CDR3 nucleotide sequence: TGCAGCGTTACGAACAGTGAATCTAACTATGGCTACACCTTC.

In this sample, this clonotype turned up once. The rearrangement uses TRBV20-1 and TRBJ1-4; weak D call: TRBD1 (6 bases). CDR3 length: 13 amino acids. V lost 6 bases and J lost 8, with 16 bases in between. Germline values: CDR1 DFQATT, CDR2 SNEGSKA (reference sequence). The chain's CDR3 is CSARTALGEKLFF. CDR3 in DNA: TGCAGTGCCCGGACAGCTCTAGGCGAAAAACTGTTTTTT.

This clonotype has a handful of counts. The rearrangement uses TRBV6-2 or TRBV6-3 and TRBJ2-1; 7 nucleotides match TRBD1. After removal of 0 bases from V and 7 bases from J, the junction contained 9 bases not matched to a gene. Germline CDR1 MNHEY, CDR2 SVGEGT. The CDR3 sequence is 16 residues long. The CDR3 loop reads CASSYSRIRGLNEQFF. Here the CDR3 DNA reads TGTGCCAGCAGTTACTCTCGGATCAGGGGGTTGAATGAGCAGTTCTTC.

The chain couples TRBV6-5 to TRBJ2-1; 12 bases match TRBD2. J was trimmed by 7 bases and V by 6 bases; bases with no gene match: 13. Germline V lookup: CDR1 MNHEY, CDR2 SVGAGI. This CDR3 is built from 17 residues. CDR3 nucleotide sequence: TGTGCCAGCAGCCCTTTTTCCGGACTAGCGGGGTTAAATGAGCAGTTCTTC. Translation gives CASSPFSGLAGLNEQFF.

The CDR3, as DNA: TGTGCCAGTAGCCAGGGTTATAGCAATCAGCCCCAGCATTTT. Residues: CASSQGYSNQPQHF. The V and J genes are TRBV19 and TRBJ1-5, with TRBD1 as a possible D gene (5 bases). CDR3 length: 14 amino acids. V was clipped by 6 bases and J by 0 bases, with 9 bases between them. Germline values: CDR1 LNHDA, CDR2 SQIVND (reference sequence).

This clonotype appeared many times. The genes are TRBV5-5 and TRBJ2-3; D is unclear. There are 12 residues in the CDR3. Germline loops: CDR1 SGHKS, CDR2 YYEKEE (reference sequence). Trimming stripped 3 bases from V and 0 bases from J, with 2 bases between. The CDR3 sequence: CASSSSTDTQYF. Here the CDR3 DNA reads TGTGCCAGCAGCTCAAGCACAGATACGCAGTATTTT.

This clonotype was recorded a few times. The chain employs TRBV10-3 and TRBJ2-2, with D unclear. Trimming left V 10 bases short and J 3 bases short, with 15 bases between. CDR3 length: 14 amino acids. Looked up from germline, CDR1 is ENHRY and CDR2 is SYGVKD. Written as DNA, the CDR3 is TGTGCCACGACCCGAAAACCAGACACCGGGGAGCTGTTTTTT. It translates to CATTRKPDTGELFF.

The chain employs TRBV5-4 and TRBJ1-2, with 9 bases aligning to TRBD1. The CDR3 totals 14 residues. From germline, CDR1 is SGHNT and CDR2 YYREEE (reference sequence). V was pared by 0 bases and J by 6 bases, with 3 bases of the junction left unmatched. The CDR3 DNA reads as TGTGCCAGCAGCTTGGACAGGGGGCTGGATGGCTACACCTTC. The encoded protein is CASSLDRGLDGYTF.

By share, this clonotype ranks as large. The J gene is TRBJ2-6, the V gene TRBV29-1, with D perhaps matching TRBD1 (6 bases). Germline lookup yields CDR1 SQVTM and CDR2 ANQGSEA. V lost 6 bases to trimming and J lost 4 bases, with 13 bases between them. This CDR3 region has 14 residues. The CDR3: CSVGLGAGANVLTF. CDR3 coding DNA: TGCAGCGTGGGTCTGGGGGCGGGGGCCAACGTCCTGACTTTC.

The V and J genes are TRBV10-1 and TRBJ2-3; D gene uncertain. CDR3 length: 14 residues. Deletions cut 3 bases from V and 0 bases from J, with 7 bases between. Germline V gives CDR1 WNHNN, CDR2 SYGVQD (reference sequence). CDR3 sequence: CASSEKSSTDTQYF. For the CDR3, the DNA is TGCGCCAGCAGTGAAAAATCTAGCACAGATACGCAGTATTTT.

This chain connects TRBV20-1 to TRBJ2-3; 7 bases map to TRBD2. From germline, CDR1 is DFQATT and CDR2 SNEGSKA (reference sequence). This CDR3 has 14 amino acids. J gave up 6 bases and V 6 bases, and 12 bases lay outside the gene matches. Here the CDR3 reads CSAFPGARGDTQYF. The CDR3, as DNA: TGCAGTGCCTTCCCTGGAGCGCGGGGGGATACGCAGTATTTT.

The chain links TRBV5-1 to TRBJ1-1, with no clear D. There are 15 residues in the CDR3. The germline V and J ends were trimmed by 0 bases and 1 base, with 10 bases remaining between them. Germline V gives CDR1 SGHRS, CDR2 YFSETQ. The CDR3 nucleotides read TGCGCCAGCAGCTTGGCTGTACAGTCGAACACTGAAGCTTTCTTT. Residues: CASSLAVQSNTEAFF.

This sequence joins TRBV7-2 and TRBJ2-1; D might be TRBD1 (7 bases). The CDR3 runs 13 residues. V dropped 3 bases and J dropped 8 bases, with 11 bases sitting between them. The V gene's germline CDR1 is SGHTA and CDR2 FQGNSA. CDR3 DNA sequence: TGTGCCAGCAGCTTGGGCAGGGGGGATGAGCAGTTCTTC. This sequence encodes CASSLGRGDEQFF.

V usage is TRBV20-1 and J usage is TRBJ2-7; the D gene is possibly TRBD1 (5 bases). This CDR3 region has 12 residues. V lost 0 bases and J 3 bases, leaving 6 bases between the germline ends. CDR1 and CDR2 from the germline V gene are DFQATT and SNEGSKA (reference sequence). The DNA of the CDR3 is TGCAGTGCTAGAGATCAGGGCTACGAGCAGTACGTC. Its translation is CSARDQGYEQYV.

Only a few counts were recorded for this clonotype. The rearrangement uses TRBV7-9 and TRBJ2-5; 8 positions agree with TRBD1. The CDR3 is 14 residues long. Germline-derived CDR1 and CDR2 are SEHNR and FQNEAQ (reference sequence). Losses at the gene ends were 1 base for V and 3 bases for J; bases not matched to a gene: 1. CDR3 coding DNA: TGTGCCAGCAGCTTAGACAGGGGGGAAGAGACCCAGTACTTC. This encodes CASSLDRGEETQYF.

For this clonotype: At one of its ends the junction is not consistent with the germline gene, which may arise from a read error. The genes are TRBV6-6 and TRBJ2-2, with D possibly called TRBD1 or TRBD2 (5 bases each). The CDR3 extends over 13 amino acids. Germline values: CDR1 MNHNY, CDR2 SVGAGI (reference sequence). The CDR3 coding sequence is TGTGCCAGCAGAGATGACGGGACCGGGGAGCAGTTTTTT. Translated, it gives CASRDDGTGEQFF.